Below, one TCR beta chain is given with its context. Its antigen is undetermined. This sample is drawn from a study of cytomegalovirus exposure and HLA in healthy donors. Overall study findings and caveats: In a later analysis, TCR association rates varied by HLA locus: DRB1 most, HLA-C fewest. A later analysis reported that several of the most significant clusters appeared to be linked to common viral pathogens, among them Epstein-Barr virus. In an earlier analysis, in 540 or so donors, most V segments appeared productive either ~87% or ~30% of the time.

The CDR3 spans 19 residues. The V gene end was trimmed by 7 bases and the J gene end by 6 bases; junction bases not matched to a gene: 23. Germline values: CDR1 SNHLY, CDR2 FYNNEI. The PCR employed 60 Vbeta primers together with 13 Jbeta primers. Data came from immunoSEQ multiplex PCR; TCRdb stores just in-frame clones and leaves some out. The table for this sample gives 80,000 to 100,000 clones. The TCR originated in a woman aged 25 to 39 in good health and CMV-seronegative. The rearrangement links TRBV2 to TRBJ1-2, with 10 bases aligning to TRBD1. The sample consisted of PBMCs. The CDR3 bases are TGTGCCAGCATTTATTATTTTCCCCCCCGACAGGGGGCCGGGAATGGCTACACCTTC. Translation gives CASIYYFPPRQGAGNGYTF. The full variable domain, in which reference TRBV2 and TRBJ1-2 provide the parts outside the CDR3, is EPEVTQTPSHQVTQMGQEVILRCVPISNHLYFYWYRQILGQKVEFLVSFYNNEISEKSEIFDDQFSVERPDGSNFTLKIRSTKLEDSAMYFCASIYYFPPRQGAGNGYTFGSGTRLTVV.